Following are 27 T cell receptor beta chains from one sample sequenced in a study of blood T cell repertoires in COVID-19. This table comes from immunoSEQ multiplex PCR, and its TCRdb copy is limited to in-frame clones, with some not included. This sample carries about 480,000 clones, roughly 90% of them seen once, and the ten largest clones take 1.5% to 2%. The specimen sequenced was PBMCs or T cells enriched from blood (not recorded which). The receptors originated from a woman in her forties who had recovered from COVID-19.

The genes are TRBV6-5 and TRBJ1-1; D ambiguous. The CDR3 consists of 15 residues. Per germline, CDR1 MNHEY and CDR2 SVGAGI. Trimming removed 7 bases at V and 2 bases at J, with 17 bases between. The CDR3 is CASILQVILNTEAFF. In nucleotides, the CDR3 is TGTGCCAGCATCCTGCAGGTTATTCTAAACACTGAAGCTTTCTTT.

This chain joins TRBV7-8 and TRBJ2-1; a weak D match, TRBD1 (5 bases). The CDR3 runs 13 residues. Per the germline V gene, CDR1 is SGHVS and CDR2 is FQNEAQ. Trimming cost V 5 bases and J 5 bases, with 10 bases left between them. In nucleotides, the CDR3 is TGTGCCAGCAGCCTCCAGACAGACAATGAGCAGTTCTTC. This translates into CASSLQTDNEQFF.

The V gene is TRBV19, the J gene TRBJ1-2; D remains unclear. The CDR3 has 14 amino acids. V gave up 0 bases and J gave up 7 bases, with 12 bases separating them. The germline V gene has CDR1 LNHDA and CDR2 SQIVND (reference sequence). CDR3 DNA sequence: TGTGCCAGTAGTATAGATTTGCGGGGTGTTGGCTACACCTTC. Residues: CASSIDLRGVGYTF.

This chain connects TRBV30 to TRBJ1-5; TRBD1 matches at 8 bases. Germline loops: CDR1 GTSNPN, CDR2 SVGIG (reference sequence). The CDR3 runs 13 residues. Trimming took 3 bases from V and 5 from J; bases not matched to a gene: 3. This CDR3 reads CAWRDRDYQPQHF. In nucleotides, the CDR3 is TGTGCCTGGAGGGACAGGGACTATCAGCCCCAGCATTTT.

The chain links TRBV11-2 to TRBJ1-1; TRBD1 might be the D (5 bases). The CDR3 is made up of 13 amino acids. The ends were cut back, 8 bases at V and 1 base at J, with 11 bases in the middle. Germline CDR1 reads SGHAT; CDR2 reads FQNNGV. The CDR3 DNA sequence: TGTGCCAGCTATGGGCAGGGGAACACTGAAGCTTTCTTT. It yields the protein CASYGQGNTEAFF.

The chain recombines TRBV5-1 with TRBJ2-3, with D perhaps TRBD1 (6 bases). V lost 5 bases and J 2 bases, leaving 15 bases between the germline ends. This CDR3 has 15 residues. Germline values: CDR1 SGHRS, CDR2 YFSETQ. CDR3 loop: CASRGASFNTDTQYF. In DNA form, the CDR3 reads TGCGCCAGCAGGGGGGCTAGCTTTAACACAGATACGCAGTATTTT.

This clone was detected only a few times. The CDR3 sequence is CASTLIGRPYEQYF. In nucleotides, the CDR3 is TGTGCCAGCACCCTTATCGGGAGGCCCTACGAGCAGTACTTC. The chain joins TRBV7-9 to TRBJ2-7; 7 bases line up with TRBD2. Germline lookup yields CDR1 SEHNR and CDR2 FQNEAQ (reference sequence). This CDR3 contains 14 residues. Losses at the gene ends were 7 bases for V and 2 bases for J; bases not matched to a gene: 8.

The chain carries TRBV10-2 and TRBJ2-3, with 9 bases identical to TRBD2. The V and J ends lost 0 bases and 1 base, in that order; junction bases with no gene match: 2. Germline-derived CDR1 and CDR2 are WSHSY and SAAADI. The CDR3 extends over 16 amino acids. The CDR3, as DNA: TGCGCCAGCAGTGAGTCAACTAGCGGGCGCACAGATACGCAGTATTTT. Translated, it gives CASSESTSGRTDTQYF.

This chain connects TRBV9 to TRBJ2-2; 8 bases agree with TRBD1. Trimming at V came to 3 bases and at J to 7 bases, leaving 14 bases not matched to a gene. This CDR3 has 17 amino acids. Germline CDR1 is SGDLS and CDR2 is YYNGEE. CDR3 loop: CASSAGQVRQGIGELFF. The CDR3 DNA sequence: TGTGCCAGCAGCGCGGGACAGGTCCGCCAGGGGATCGGGGAGCTGTTTTTT.

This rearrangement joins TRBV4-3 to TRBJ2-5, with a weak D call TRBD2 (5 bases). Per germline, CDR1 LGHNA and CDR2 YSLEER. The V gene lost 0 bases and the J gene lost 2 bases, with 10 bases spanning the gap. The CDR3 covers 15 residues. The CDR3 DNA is TGCGCCAGCAGCCAAGAGATAAGACTACAAGAGACCCAGTACTTC. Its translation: CASSQEIRLQETQYF.

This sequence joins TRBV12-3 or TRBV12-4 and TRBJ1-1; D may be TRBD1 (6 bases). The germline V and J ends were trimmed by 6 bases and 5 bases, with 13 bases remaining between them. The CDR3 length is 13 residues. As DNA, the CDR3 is TGTGCCAGCAGCCGAACACAGGGAACTGAAGCTTTCTTT. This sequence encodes CASSRTQGTEAFF.

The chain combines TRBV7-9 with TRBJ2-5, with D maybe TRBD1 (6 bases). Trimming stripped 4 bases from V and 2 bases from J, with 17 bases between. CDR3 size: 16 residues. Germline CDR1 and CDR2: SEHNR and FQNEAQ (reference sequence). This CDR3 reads CASSSPEAGVQETQYF. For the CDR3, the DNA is TGTGCCAGCAGCTCTCCAGAGGCAGGGGTGCAAGAGACCCAGTACTTC. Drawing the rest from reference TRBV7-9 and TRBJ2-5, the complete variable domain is DTGVSQNPRHKITKRGQNVTFRCDPISEHNRLYWYRQTLGQGPEFLTYFQNEAQLEKSRLLSDRFSAERPKGSFSTLEIQRTEQGDSAMYLCASSSPEAGVQETQYFGPGTRLLVL.

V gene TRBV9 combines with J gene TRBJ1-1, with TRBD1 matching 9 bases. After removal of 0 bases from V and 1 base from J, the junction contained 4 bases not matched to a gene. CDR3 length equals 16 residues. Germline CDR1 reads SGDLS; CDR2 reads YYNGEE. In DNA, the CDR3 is TGTGCCAGCAGCGTAGGGGAGGGACAGGGGAACACTGAAGCTTTCTTT. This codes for CASSVGEGQGNTEAFF.

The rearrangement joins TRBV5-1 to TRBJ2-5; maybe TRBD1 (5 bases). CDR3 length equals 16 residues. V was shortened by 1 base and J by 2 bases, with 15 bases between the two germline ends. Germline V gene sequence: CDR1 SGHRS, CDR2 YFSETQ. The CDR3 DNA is TGCGCCAGCAGCTTGTTTGGCAGGGATAGACAAGAGACCCAGTACTTC. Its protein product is CASSLFGRDRQETQYF.

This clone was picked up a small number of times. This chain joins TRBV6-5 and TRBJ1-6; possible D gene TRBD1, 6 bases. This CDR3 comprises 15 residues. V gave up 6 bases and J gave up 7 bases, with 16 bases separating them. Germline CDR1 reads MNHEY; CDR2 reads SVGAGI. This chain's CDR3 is CASSYGQPFNSPLHF. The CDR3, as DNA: TGTGCCAGCAGCTATGGACAGCCTTTCAATTCACCCCTCCACTTT.

The CDR3 here is CASSISSGGTEAFF. The CDR3, as DNA: TGTGCCAGTAGTATAAGCTCGGGGGGGACTGAAGCTTTCTTT. The chain recombines TRBV19 with TRBJ1-1, with a possible D match to TRBD1 (5 bases). V was pared by 2 bases and J by 5 bases, with 12 bases between. CDR3 length: 14 amino acids. Germline CDR1 is LNHDA and CDR2 is SQIVND (reference sequence).

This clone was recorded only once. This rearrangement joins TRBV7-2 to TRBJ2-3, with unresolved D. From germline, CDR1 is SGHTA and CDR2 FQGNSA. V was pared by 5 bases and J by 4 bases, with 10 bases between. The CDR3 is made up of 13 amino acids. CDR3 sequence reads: CASSPFPPDTQYF. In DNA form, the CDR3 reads TGTGCCAGCAGCCCCTTTCCCCCAGATACGCAGTATTTT.

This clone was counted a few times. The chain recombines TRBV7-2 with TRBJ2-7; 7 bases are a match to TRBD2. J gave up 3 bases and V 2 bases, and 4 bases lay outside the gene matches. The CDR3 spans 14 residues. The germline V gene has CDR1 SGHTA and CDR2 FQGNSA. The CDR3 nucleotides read TGTGCCAGCAGCTTAAGCGGGGCATTCTACGAGCAGTACTTC. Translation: CASSLSGAFYEQYF. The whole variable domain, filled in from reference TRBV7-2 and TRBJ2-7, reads GAGVSQSPSNKVTEKGKDVELRCDPISGHTALYWYRQSLGQGLEFLIYFQGNSAPDKSGLPSDRFSAERTGGSVSTLTIQRTQQEDSAVYLCASSLSGAFYEQYFGPGTRLTVT.

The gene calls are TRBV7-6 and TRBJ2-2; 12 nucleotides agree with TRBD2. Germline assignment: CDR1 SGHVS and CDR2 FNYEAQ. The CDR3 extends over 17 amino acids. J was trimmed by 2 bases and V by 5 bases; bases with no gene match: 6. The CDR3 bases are TGTGCCAGCAGCCCGACTAGCGGGAGTGTTAACACCGGGGAGCTGTTTTTT. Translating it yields CASSPTSGSVNTGELFF. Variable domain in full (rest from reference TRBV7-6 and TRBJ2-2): GAGVSQSPRYKVTKRGQDVALRCDPISGHVSLYWYRQALGQGPEFLTYFNYEAQQDKSGLPNDRFSAERPEGSISTLTIQRTEQRDSAMYRCASSPTSGSVNTGELFFGEGSRLTVL.

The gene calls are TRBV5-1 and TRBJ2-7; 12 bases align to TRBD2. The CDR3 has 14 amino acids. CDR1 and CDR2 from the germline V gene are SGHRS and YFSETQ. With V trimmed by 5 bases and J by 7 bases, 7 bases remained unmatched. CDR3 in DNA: TGCGCCAGCAGTTCTAGCGGGAGGGCCGGGGAGCAGTACTTC. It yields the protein CASSSSGRAGEQYF. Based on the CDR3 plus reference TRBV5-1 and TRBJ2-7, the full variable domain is KAGVTQTPRYLIKTRGQQVTLSCSPISGHRSVSWYQQTPGQGLQFLFEYFSETQRNKGNFPGRFSGRQFSNSRSEMNVSTLELGDSALYLCASSSSGRAGEQYFGPGTRLTVT.

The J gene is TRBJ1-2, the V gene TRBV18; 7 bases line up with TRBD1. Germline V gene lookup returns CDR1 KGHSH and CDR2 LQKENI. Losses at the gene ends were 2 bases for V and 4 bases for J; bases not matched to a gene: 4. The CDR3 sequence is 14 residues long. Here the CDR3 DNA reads TGTGCCAGCTCACCAGAGACAGGGACCTATGGCTACACCTTC. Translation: CASSPETGTYGYTF.

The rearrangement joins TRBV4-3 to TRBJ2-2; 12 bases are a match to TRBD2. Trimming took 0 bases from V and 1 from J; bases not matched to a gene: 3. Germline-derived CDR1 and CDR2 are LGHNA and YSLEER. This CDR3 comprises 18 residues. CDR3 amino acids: CASSQERGLAGNTGELFF. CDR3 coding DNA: TGCGCCAGCAGCCAAGAAAGGGGACTAGCGGGGAACACCGGGGAGCTGTTTTTT.

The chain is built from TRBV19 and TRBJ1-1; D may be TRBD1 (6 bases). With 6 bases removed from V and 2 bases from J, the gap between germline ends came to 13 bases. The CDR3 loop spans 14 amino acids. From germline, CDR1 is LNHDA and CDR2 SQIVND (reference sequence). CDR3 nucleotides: TGTGCCAGTAGACCCCTGGACAGTAACACTGAAGCTTTCTTT. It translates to CASRPLDSNTEAFF. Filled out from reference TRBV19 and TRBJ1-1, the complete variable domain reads DGGITQSPKYLFRKEGQNVTLSCEQNLNHDAMYWYRQDPGQGLRLIYYSQIVNDFQKGDIAEGYSVSREKKESFPLTVTSAQKNPTAFYLCASRPLDSNTEAFFGQGTRLTVV.

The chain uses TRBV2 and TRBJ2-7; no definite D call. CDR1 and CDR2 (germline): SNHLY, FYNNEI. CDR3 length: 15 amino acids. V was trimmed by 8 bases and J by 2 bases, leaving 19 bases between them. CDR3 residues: CASQPVERSPYEQYF. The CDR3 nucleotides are TGTGCCAGCCAACCCGTCGAACGCAGTCCCTACGAGCAGTACTTC.

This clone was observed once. The CDR3 sequence is CASSSYRPGRGNTIYF. CDR3 DNA: TGTGCCAGCAGCTCATATCGACCTGGGAGGGGAAACACCATATATTTT. This chain connects TRBV7-2 to TRBJ1-3; D gene unclear. V was clipped by 4 bases and J by 4 bases, with 17 bases between them. The V gene's germline CDR1 is SGHTA and CDR2 FQGNSA. There are 16 residues in the CDR3.

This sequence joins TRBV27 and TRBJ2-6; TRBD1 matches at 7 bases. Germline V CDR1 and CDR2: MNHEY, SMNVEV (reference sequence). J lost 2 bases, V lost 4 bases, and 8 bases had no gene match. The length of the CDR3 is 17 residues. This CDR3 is CASSSTSTGAGANVLTF. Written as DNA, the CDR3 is TGTGCCAGCAGTTCCACCTCAACAGGGGCTGGGGCCAACGTCCTGACTTTC.

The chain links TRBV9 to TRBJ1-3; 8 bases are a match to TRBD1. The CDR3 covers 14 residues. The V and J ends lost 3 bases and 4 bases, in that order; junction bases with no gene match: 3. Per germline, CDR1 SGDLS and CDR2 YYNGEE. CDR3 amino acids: CASSDQGAGNTIYF. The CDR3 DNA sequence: TGTGCCAGCAGCGATCAGGGGGCGGGAAACACCATATATTTT.